A selection of T cell receptor beta chains follows, all from one sample in a study of breast tumors, draining lymph nodes, adjacent tissues. Each CDR3 protein gets one entry after TCRdb re-called the multiplex PCR reads with MiXCR. The sample includes tens of thousands of distinct CDR3 sequences, 30% to 45% of them seen just once. The sample comprised breast tumor tissue. The receptors come from a female donor with breast cancer. Some clones in this sample may be carry-over from other donors' samples. The CDR3 runs from the conserved cysteine through the conserved F or W. A D gene is named only where the DNA matches it firmly. Not all rows give a size; the values are once, few, many and, for expanded clones, a class.

D: .; J: TRBJ1-4; size: many; V: TRBV20-1; DNA: TGCAGTGCTTCACAGGTTGGGGAAAAACTGTTTTTT; CDR3: CSASQVGEKLFF
D: .; J: TRBJ1-5; size: .; V: TRBV6-1; DNA: TGTGCCAGCGGTGAAGTTCTGGATCAGCCCCAGCATTTT; CDR3: CASGEVLDQPQHF
D: .; J: TRBJ2-1; size: many; V: TRBV14; DNA: TGTGCCAGCAGCCAAACCTTTGATGAGCAGTTCTTC; CDR3: CASSQTFDEQFF
D: TRBD1; J: TRBJ2-1; size: .; V: TRBV6-1; DNA: TGTGCCAGCAGGAACGGACAGGGAGAAAATGAGCAGTTCTTC; CDR3: CASRNGQGENEQFF
D: .; J: TRBJ2-3; size: many; V: TRBV6-1; DNA: TGTGCCAGCAGTGCTACAGGATTCAATACGCAGTATTTT; CDR3: CASSATGFNTQYF
D: .; J: TRBJ1-2; size: many; V: TRBV10-3; DNA: TGTGCCATCAGTGTCGGTCTTGTCGATGGCTACACCTTC; CDR3: CAISVGLVDGYTF
D: .; J: TRBJ2-7; size: many; V: TRBV11-1; DNA: TGTGCCAGCAGCTTACACTACGAGCAGTACTTC; CDR3: CASSLHYEQYF
D: TRBD2; J: TRBJ2-7; size: once; V: TRBV19; DNA: TGTGCCAGTAGTATTTATGCGGGAGAGTTAGAAGAGCAGTACTTC; CDR3: CASSIYAGELEEQYF
D: TRBD2; J: TRBJ2-2; size: many; V: TRBV20-1; DNA: TGCAGTGCTAGAGATGCTAGCGGGAGTCACGGGGAGCTGTTTTTT; CDR3: CSARDASGSHGELFF
D: .; J: TRBJ1-2; size: many; V: TRBV7-9; DNA: TGTGCCGGGGGCCAGGGCGCCTATGGCTACACCTTC; CDR3: CAGGQGAYGYTF
D: .; J: TRBJ1-2; size: .; V: TRBV12-3/TRBV12-4; DNA: TGTGCCAGCAGTTTAGAAGGGAGAAGTGGCTACACCTTC; CDR3: CASSLEGRSGYTF
D: TRBD1; J: TRBJ2-4; size: .; V: TRBV2; DNA: TGTGCCAGCAGACCCCGACAGGGCGCAAACATTCAGTACTTC; CDR3: CASRPRQGANIQYF
D: TRBD2; J: TRBJ2-1; size: many; V: TRBV7-2; DNA: TGTGCCAGCAGCTTAAGGAGCGGGAGGGAAGTCAGCAGCTCCTACAATGAGCAGTTCTTC; CDR3: CASSLRSGREVSSSYNEQFF
D: TRBD2; J: TRBJ2-7; size: many; V: TRBV19; DNA: TGTGCCAGTAGTTCGCCGGGACTAGCGGCCTACGAGCAGTACTTC; CDR3: CASSSPGLAAYEQYF
D: .; J: TRBJ1-5; size: .; V: TRBV20-1; DNA: TGCAGTGCTAGGCGGGGTAACTATAATCAGCCCCAGCATTTT; CDR3: CSARRGNYNQPQHF
D: .; J: TRBJ2-3; size: few; V: TRBV27; DNA: TGTGCCAGCAGGCCAGGGATGGGGAGGGGGGCAGATACGCAGTATTTT; CDR3: CASRPGMGRGADTQYF
D: TRBD2; J: TRBJ2-1; size: many; V: TRBV12-5; DNA: TGTGCTAGTGGGGCGGGAGGCGGAAATGAGCAGTTCTTC; CDR3: CASGAGGGNEQFF
D: .; J: TRBJ2-3; size: .; V: TRBV10-3; DNA: TGTGCCATCTCCCCTAGCGGCACAGATACGCAGTATTTT; CDR3: CAISPSGTDTQYF
D: .; J: TRBJ2-2; size: few; V: TRBV3-1; DNA: TGTGCCAGCAGCCAAGATGGCAGCTTGAACACCGGGGAGCTGTTTTTT; CDR3: CASSQDGSLNTGELFF
D: TRBD1; J: TRBJ1-4; size: .; V: TRBV2; DNA: TGTGCCAGCAACGAAGGGGGACAGGGACGTGTGGAACTGTTTTTT; CDR3: CASNEGGQGRVELFF
D: TRBD1; J: TRBJ2-1; size: .; V: TRBV7-8; DNA: TGTGCCAGCAGCTTAGGGGGACAGGTCATCGATGAGCAGTTCTTC; CDR3: CASSLGGQVIDEQFF
D: TRBD2; J: TRBJ2-1; size: .; V: TRBV27; DNA: TGTGCCAGCAGTTTACATGGACTAGCGGCGTCCTACAATGAGCAGTTCTTC; CDR3: CASSLHGLAASYNEQFF
D: .; J: TRBJ1-2; size: many; V: TRBV6-6; DNA: TGTGCCAGCAGTTACGGAGGGGATGATGGCTACACCTTC; CDR3: CASSYGGDDGYTF
D: TRBD2; J: TRBJ2-5; size: .; V: TRBV20-1; DNA: TGCAGTGCCCAGACTAGCGGGACCCCCCAAGAGACCCAGTACTTC; CDR3: CSAQTSGTPQETQYF
D: TRBD2; J: TRBJ2-7; size: .; V: TRBV6-1; DNA: TGTGCCAGCAGTGAGTTAGCGGGAGTGGACGAGCAGTACTTC; CDR3: CASSELAGVDEQYF
D: TRBD2; J: TRBJ2-1; size: many; V: TRBV4-1; DNA: TGCGCCAGCAGCTTGGGACTAGCGGGAGGGACCTACAATGAGCAGTTCTTC; CDR3: CASSLGLAGGTYNEQFF
D: .; J: TRBJ1-3; size: .; V: TRBV7-8; DNA: TGTGCCAGCAGCTTAGAGCAGAGGGGAAACACCATATATTTT; CDR3: CASSLEQRGNTIYF
D: .; J: TRBJ2-3; size: once; V: TRBV12-3/TRBV12-4; DNA: TGTGCCAGCCAAGCTAGCGGCACAGATACGCAGTATTTT; CDR3: CASQASGTDTQYF
D: TRBD2; J: TRBJ2-7; size: once; V: TRBV10-2; DNA: TGCGCCAGCAGGGGGACTAGCGGGGGTGCACCTCCGTGCTCCTACGAGCAGTACTTC; CDR3: CASRGTSGGAPPCSYEQYF
D: .; J: TRBJ2-3; size: many; V: TRBV7-2; DNA: TGTGCCAGCAGCTTATGGGGAAGAAGCACAGATACGCAGTATTTT; CDR3: CASSLWGRSTDTQYF
D: .; J: TRBJ2-7; size: many; V: TRBV2; DNA: TGTGCCAGCAAAGAACAGTGGGACATCTCCTACGAGCAGTACTTC; CDR3: CASKEQWDISYEQYF
D: TRBD1; J: TRBJ2-2; size: once; V: TRBV30; DNA: TGTGCCTGGGACCAGGGGGAGACCGGGGAGCTGTTTTTT; CDR3: CAWDQGETGELFF